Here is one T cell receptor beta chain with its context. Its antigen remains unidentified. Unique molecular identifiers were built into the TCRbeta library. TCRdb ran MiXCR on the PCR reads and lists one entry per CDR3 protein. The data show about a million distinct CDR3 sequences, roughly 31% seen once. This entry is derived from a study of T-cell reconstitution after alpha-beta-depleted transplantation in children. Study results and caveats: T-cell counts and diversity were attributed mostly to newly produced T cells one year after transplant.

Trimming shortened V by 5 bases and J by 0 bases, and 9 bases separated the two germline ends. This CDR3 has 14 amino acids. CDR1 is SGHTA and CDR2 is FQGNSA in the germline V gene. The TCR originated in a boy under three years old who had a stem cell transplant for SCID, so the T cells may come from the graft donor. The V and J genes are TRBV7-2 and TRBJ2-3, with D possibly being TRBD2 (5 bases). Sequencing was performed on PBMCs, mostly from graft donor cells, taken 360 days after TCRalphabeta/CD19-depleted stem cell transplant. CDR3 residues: CASSREGSTDTQYF. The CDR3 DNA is TGTGCCAGCAGCCGGGAAGGGAGCACAGATACGCAGTATTTT.